These T cell receptor beta chains were read from a single sample in a study of T-cell reconstitution after alpha-beta-depleted transplantation in children. TCRdb recomputed calls from the PCR reads with MiXCR, one row per CDR3 protein. The top ten clones hold approximately 44% of a sample with about 340,000 distinct CDR3 sequences, roughly 16% of them seen once. The material sequenced was PBMCs, mostly from graft donor cells, taken 360 days after TCRalphabeta/CD19-depleted stem cell transplant. Receptor source: a male patient under 10 years old who had a stem cell transplant for acute lymphoblastic leukemia, so the T cells may come from the graft donor. Each CDR3 is given with its conserved first and last residue. Each record gives: J gene, V gene, clone size, CDR3 length, D gene, CDR3 protein, CDR3 DNA. The D gene is left open where the match is weak. Clone size is not always given. Where it is, it says once, few, many or a class for expanded clones.

j_gene: TRBJ2-5
v_gene: TRBV5-6
abundance: few
len: 16
d_gene: TRBD1
CDR3aa: CASSRYRGGYQETQYF
CDR3nt: TGTGCCAGCAGCCGATACAGGGGTGGCTACCAAGAGACCCAGTACTTC

j_gene: TRBJ2-7
v_gene: TRBV10-2
abundance: few
len: 14
d_gene: -
CDR3aa: CASSRVRGAYEQYF
CDR3nt: TGCGCCAGCAGTAGAGTAAGGGGGGCCTACGAGCAGTACTTC

j_gene: TRBJ2-7
v_gene: TRBV29-1
abundance: many
len: 12
d_gene: TRBD2
CDR3aa: CSVASGAYEQYF
CDR3nt: TGCAGCGTTGCTAGCGGAGCTTACGAGCAGTACTTC

j_gene: TRBJ1-1
v_gene: TRBV28
abundance: few
len: 14
d_gene: -
CDR3aa: CASSLRPMNTEAFF
CDR3nt: TGTGCCAGCAGTTTACGGCCCATGAACACTGAAGCTTTCTTT

j_gene: TRBJ2-5
v_gene: TRBV4-2
abundance: -
len: 14
d_gene: -
CDR3aa: CASSQDGRQETQYF
CDR3nt: TGTGCCAGCAGCCAAGATGGCCGACAAGAGACCCAGTACTTC

j_gene: TRBJ2-1
v_gene: TRBV11-2
abundance: few
len: 15
d_gene: -
CDR3aa: CASSLVSGKGGEQFF
CDR3nt: TGTGCCAGCAGCTTAGTCTCCGGGAAAGGAGGTGAGCAGTTCTTC

j_gene: TRBJ2-7
v_gene: TRBV6-2/TRBV6-3
abundance: -
len: 15
d_gene: -
CDR3aa: CASSYSKGGEYEQYF
CDR3nt: TGTGCCAGCAGTTACTCGAAGGGGGGGGAGTACGAGCAGTACTTC

j_gene: TRBJ2-1
v_gene: TRBV28
abundance: many
len: 12
d_gene: -
CDR3aa: CASSLRPNEQFF
CDR3nt: TGTGCCAGCAGTTTAAGGCCCAATGAGCAGTTCTTC

j_gene: TRBJ2-2
v_gene: TRBV2
abundance: many
len: 17
d_gene: -
CDR3aa: CASMGQGTPRNTGELFF
CDR3nt: TGTGCCAGCATGGGGCAGGGTACCCCGCGAAACACCGGGGAGCTGTTTTTT

j_gene: TRBJ1-5
v_gene: TRBV20-1
abundance: few
len: 13
d_gene: TRBD1
CDR3aa: CSATGGSNQPQHF
CDR3nt: TGCAGTGCTACAGGGGGCAGCAATCAGCCCCAGCATTTT

j_gene: TRBJ2-2
v_gene: TRBV27
abundance: -
len: 16
d_gene: -
CDR3aa: CASSLYIRGDTGELFF
CDR3nt: TGTGCCAGCAGTCTCTACATTCGAGGAGACACCGGGGAGCTGTTTTTT

j_gene: TRBJ2-3
v_gene: TRBV7-7
abundance: -
len: 14
d_gene: -
CDR3aa: CASSPRIGADTQYF
CDR3nt: TGTGCTAGCAGCCCACGGATAGGGGCAGATACGCAGTATTTT

j_gene: TRBJ2-7
v_gene: TRBV28
abundance: many
len: 17
d_gene: TRBD2
CDR3aa: CASTSPGTSGSGYEQYF
CDR3nt: TGTGCCAGCACCTCTCCCGGGACTAGCGGGAGTGGGTACGAGCAGTACTTC

j_gene: TRBJ1-4
v_gene: TRBV28
abundance: -
len: 18
d_gene: TRBD1
CDR3aa: CASSFFGTGGPTNEKPFF
CDR3nt: TGTGCCAGCAGTTTTTTTGGGACAGGGGGCCCAACTAATGAAAAACCGTTTTTT

j_gene: TRBJ2-4
v_gene: TRBV11-2
abundance: -
len: 12
d_gene: -
CDR3aa: CASSFDTDIQYF
CDR3nt: TGTGCCAGCAGTTTTGACACGGACATTCAGTACTTC

j_gene: TRBJ2-4
v_gene: TRBV12-3/TRBV12-4
abundance: many
len: 15
d_gene: -
CDR3aa: CASSLNRAGTGIQYF
CDR3nt: TGTGCCAGCAGTTTAAATCGGGCGGGAACCGGCATTCAGTACTTC

j_gene: TRBJ2-5
v_gene: TRBV12-5
abundance: -
len: 13
d_gene: -
CDR3aa: CASGSVLEETQYF
CDR3nt: TGTGCTAGTGGTTCAGTTCTTGAAGAGACCCAGTACTTC

j_gene: TRBJ2-1
v_gene: TRBV7-9
abundance: -
len: 16
d_gene: -
CDR3aa: CASSKGAGRLGDEQFF
CDR3nt: TGTGCCAGCAGCAAGGGGGCGGGGCGACTTGGGGATGAGCAGTTCTTC

j_gene: TRBJ1-3
v_gene: TRBV5-1
abundance: many
len: 14
d_gene: -
CDR3aa: CASSLAGSGNTIYF
CDR3nt: TGCGCCAGCAGCTTGGCGGGCTCTGGAAACACCATATATTTT

j_gene: TRBJ1-5
v_gene: TRBV28
abundance: few
len: 14
d_gene: -
CDR3aa: CASSLPGPNQPQHF
CDR3nt: TGTGCCAGCAGTTTACCGGGACCCAATCAGCCCCAGCATTTT

j_gene: TRBJ2-3
v_gene: TRBV6-2/TRBV6-3
abundance: few
len: 15
d_gene: TRBD2
CDR3aa: CASSIPSAGADTQYF
CDR3nt: TGTGCCAGCAGTATTCCCTCCGCGGGGGCAGATACGCAGTATTTT

j_gene: TRBJ2-7
v_gene: TRBV7-8
abundance: -
len: 16
d_gene: TRBD1
CDR3aa: CASSWGMGQGGYEQYF
CDR3nt: TGTGCCAGCAGCTGGGGGATGGGACAGGGTGGCTACGAGCAGTACTTC

j_gene: TRBJ1-1
v_gene: TRBV5-1
abundance: few
len: 12
d_gene: -
CDR3aa: CASSMGDTEAFF
CDR3nt: TGCGCCAGCAGCATGGGGGACACTGAAGCTTTCTTT

j_gene: TRBJ2-1
v_gene: TRBV5-1
abundance: few
len: 11
d_gene: -
CDR3aa: CASVGGNEQFF
CDR3nt: TGCGCCAGCGTCGGGGGCAATGAGCAGTTCTTC